Shown below are 5 T cell receptor beta chains from a single sample sequenced in a study of blood T cell repertoires in COVID-19. Here immunoSEQ multiplex PCR was the method, and the copy in TCRdb shows in-frame clones only, minus some. The data show 60,000 or so clones, with approximately 80% seen just once and about 9.4% held by the top ten. Specimen: peripheral blood. The receptors shown here come from a young man with COVID-19, enrolled during active disease.

V and J are TRBV12-3 or TRBV12-4 and TRBJ1-1, with a tentative D call TRBD1 (6 bases). V was trimmed by 6 bases and J by 10 bases, leaving 18 bases between them. There are 13 residues in the CDR3. CDR3 loop: CASSHPQGFRAFF. In nucleotides, the CDR3 is TGTGCCAGCAGCCACCCGCAGGGGTTTCGAGCTTTCTTT.

The genes are TRBV10-2 and TRBJ1-1; TRBD1 might be the D (5 bases). CDR1 is WSHSY, CDR2 SAAADI, per germline. Trimming cost V 6 bases and J 1 base, with 9 bases left between them. The CDR3 is made up of 13 amino acids. The CDR3 loop is CASRSGSNTEAFF. The CDR3 bases are TGCGCCAGCAGATCAGGGTCGAACACTGAAGCTTTCTTT.

This chain connects TRBV18 to TRBJ2-3; the D gene is possibly TRBD2 (6 bases). V was shortened by 5 bases and J by 6 bases, with 15 bases between the two germline ends. This CDR3 contains 14 residues. Germline values: CDR1 KGHSH, CDR2 LQKENI. This chain's CDR3 is CASSSRTAGDTQYF. CDR3 DNA sequence: TGTGCCAGCTCATCTAGGACGGCGGGGGATACGCAGTATTTT.

J is TRBJ1-1 and V is TRBV3-1 (or the pseudogene TRBV3-2); 9 bases line up with TRBD1. Germline CDR1 is LGHDT and CDR2 is YNNKEL (reference sequence). Trimming removed 3 bases from V and 1 base from J; junction bases left unmatched: 0. The CDR3 contains 14 residues. The CDR3 sequence: CASSQDRGNTEAFF. CDR3 nucleotides: TGTGCCAGCAGCCAGGACAGGGGGAACACTGAAGCTTTCTTT.

The genes are TRBV4-1 and TRBJ1-3; 11 nucleotides align to TRBD1. This CDR3 region has 15 residues. Germline CDR1 MGHRA, CDR2 YSYEKL. V lost 4 bases, J lost 8 bases, and 7 bases stayed unmatched. The CDR3 DNA reads as TGCGCCAGCAGCCCTCCTGGGGACAGGGGGGACACCATATATTTT. This sequence encodes CASSPPGDRGDTIYF.